A single T cell receptor (beta chain) is shown here with its context. The antigen is unknown. This specimen belongs to a study of T cell repertoires in cytomegalovirus infection. V was clipped by 3 bases and J by 8 bases, with 4 bases between them. The CDR3 totals 10 residues. Germline CDR1 LNHDA, CDR2 SQIVND (reference sequence). One entry per CDR3 protein, called by TCRdb with MiXCR from the reads. There are fewer than 1,000,000 distinct CDR3 sequences in the sample; approximately 33% occur only once, and around an eighth lies in the top ten. Source: cultured CD8+ T cells from PBMCs, taken from culture after CMV antigen stimulation. The origin of this receptor is a human donor in good health (CMV status not recorded). Some clones in this sample may be carry-over from other donors' samples. V usage is TRBV19 and J usage is TRBJ1-2; D is uncertain. The CDR3 DNA reads TGTGCCAGTAGTATGGGAGGCTACACCTTC. As protein: CASSMGGYTF.